The 15 T cell receptor beta chains in this list originate from one sample, sequenced in a study of T cells after yellow fever vaccination. MiXCR, applied by TCRdb to the 5' RACE reads, yields one record per CDR3 protein. The sample contains over 250,000 distinct CDR3 sequences, 4.1% of which appear only once. The sequenced sample was PBMCs, obtained 5 days after the yellow fever booster vaccination. These receptors were obtained from a man aged 18 to 30 who received the YFV17D yellow fever vaccine.

This clonotype was detected only a few times. This chain joins TRBV6-5 and TRBJ2-7; D is perhaps TRBD2 (5 bases). V shed 6 bases and J shed 5 bases, with 17 bases lying between them. CDR1 MNHEY and CDR2 SVGAGI come from the germline V gene. This CDR3 contains 14 residues. The CDR3 loop is CASSSDYSGNEQYV. DNA for the CDR3: TGTGCCAGCAGCTCCGACTACTCGGGGAACGAGCAGTACGTC.

This clonotype was seen at least ten times. This sequence joins TRBV18 and TRBJ2-1, with D perhaps matching TRBD1 or TRBD2 (6 bases each). CDR1 and CDR2 (germline): KGHSH, LQKENI. Trimming pared 4 bases from V and 4 bases from J, leaving 11 bases between. This CDR3 has 14 amino acids. The CDR3 DNA reads as TGTGCCAGCTCACGGGGGGCCCCGTACAATGAGCAGTTCTTC. Translated: CASSRGAPYNEQFF.

This clonotype was counted many times. The chain has TRBV11-2 and TRBJ2-1, with unresolved D. The CDR3 loop spans 14 amino acids. V was shortened by 5 bases and J by 12 bases, with 20 bases between the two germline ends. Per germline, CDR1 SGHAT and CDR2 FQNNGV. The CDR3 nucleotides are TGTGCCAGCAGCCTACGGTCGGTCCATGTTGGGCAGTTCTTC. It codes for CASSLRSVHVGQFF.

This clonotype was recorded a few times. CDR3 bases: TGTGCCAGCAGCAAAGACGATCCGGACCCAGGAGCACAGTCTAACTATGGCTACACCTTC. Translating gives CASSKDDPDPGAQSNYGYTF. V gene TRBV21-1 combines with J gene TRBJ1-2. TRBV21-1 corresponds to a pseudogene. This CDR3 contains 20 residues.

This clonotype has a handful of counts. The chain recombines TRBV2 with TRBJ2-7; D remains unclear. Per the germline V gene, CDR1 is SNHLY and CDR2 is FYNNEI. The V and J ends lost 8 bases and 0 bases respectively, with 11 bases between them. This CDR3 comprises 13 residues. The CDR3 nucleotides read TGTGCCAGCGGTGGAGAGAGCTCCTACGAGCAGTACTTC. Residues: CASGGESSYEQYF.

This clonotype was counted ten times or more. V and J are TRBV12-3 or TRBV12-4 and TRBJ2-5, with TRBD1 matching 10 bases. V dropped 6 bases and J dropped 2; count of bases not matched to a gene: 3. The CDR3 consists of 14 residues. This chain's CDR3 is CASSLDRGQETQYF. The CDR3 DNA reads TGTGCCAGCAGCTTGGACAGGGGGCAAGAGACCCAGTACTTC.

This clonotype has at least ten counts. The chain uses TRBV29-1 and TRBJ2-3; tentative D call: TRBD2 (5 bases). The CDR3 is 14 amino acids. Trimming took off 4 bases at V and 4 bases at J, with 15 bases between the two ends. CDR1 SQVTM and CDR2 ANQGSEA come from the germline V gene. CDR3 coding DNA: TGCAGCGTTGCCGCTAGCTTCTTCGCAGATACGCAGTATTTT. Its protein product is CSVAASFFADTQYF.

This clonotype was observed at least ten times. This rearrangement joins TRBV12-3 or TRBV12-4 to TRBJ2-3; D perhaps matches TRBD2 (6 bases). Between the trimmed V and J ends, which lost 3 bases and 11 bases, there was a span of 21 bases. The CDR3 has 15 residues. The CDR3 here is CASSFGVFGGEVQYF. The CDR3 DNA is TGTGCCAGCAGTTTCGGGGTGTTCGGGGGAGAAGTGCAGTATTTT.

This chain joins TRBV5-1 and TRBJ2-3; 12 nucleotides line up with TRBD2. V shed 4 bases, J shed 3 bases, and the junction held 9 bases outside the gene matches. The CDR3 spans 17 residues. Germline lookup yields CDR1 SGHRS and CDR2 YFSETQ. This CDR3 reads CASSTAPGTSGTDTQYF. CDR3 nucleotide sequence: TGCGCCAGCAGCACGGCCCCCGGGACTAGCGGGACAGATACGCAGTATTTT.

This sequence joins TRBV5-1 and TRBJ1-1; 9 nucleotides align to TRBD1. V trimming: 4 bases; J trimming: 1 base; junction bases outside the gene matches: 8. The CDR3 sequence is 16 residues long. Germline V gene lookup returns CDR1 SGHRS and CDR2 YFSETQ. The chain's CDR3 is CASSPGTGIKNTEAFF. Here the CDR3 DNA reads TGCGCCAGCAGCCCGGGGACAGGGATAAAGAACACTGAAGCTTTCTTT.

This clonotype was observed a few times. The chain links TRBV5-1 to TRBJ1-1, with 8 bases aligning to TRBD1. With V trimmed by 4 bases and J by 6 bases, 5 bases remained unmatched. CDR3 length: 13 amino acids. Germline loops: CDR1 SGHRS, CDR2 YFSETQ. This CDR3 is CASSLGQASEAFF. Here the CDR3 DNA reads TGCGCCAGCAGCCTGGGACAGGCCTCTGAAGCTTTCTTT.

This clonotype has just a few counts. CDR3 sequence reads: CASSMGQGVGVEQYV. CDR3 bases: TGTGCCAGCAGCATGGGACAGGGGGTAGGTGTTGAGCAGTACGTC. J is TRBJ2-7 and V is TRBV5-6; TRBD1 agrees at 11 bases. The V and J ends lost 4 bases and 7 bases, in that order; junction bases with no gene match: 10. This CDR3 is 15 amino acids long. Germline loops: CDR1 SGHDT, CDR2 YYEEEE.

The gene calls are TRBV14 and TRBJ2-7; 9 bases line up with TRBD2. Per germline, CDR1 SGHDN and CDR2 FVKESK. V dropped 0 bases and J dropped 5; count of bases not matched to a gene: 5. This CDR3 has 15 amino acids. The CDR3 is CASSQERLAGHEQYF. The CDR3 DNA is TGTGCCAGCAGCCAAGAACGGCTAGCGGGACACGAGCAGTACTTC.

This clonotype was seen at least ten times. The chain has TRBV3-1 and TRBJ2-7; no clear D. In germline, CDR1 is LGHDT, CDR2 YNNKEL (reference sequence). V lost 3 bases and J 5 bases, leaving 8 bases between the germline ends. CDR3 length equals 12 residues. CDR3 sequence reads: CASSQSSDEQYF. CDR3 coding DNA: TGTGCCAGCAGCCAGTCTAGTGACGAGCAGTACTTC.

The V and J genes are TRBV20-1 and TRBJ1-6, with a possible D match to TRBD1 (6 bases). The V gene lost 6 bases and the J gene lost 17 bases, with 17 bases spanning the gap. The CDR3 consists of 11 residues. CDR1 is DFQATT, CDR2 SNEGSKA, per germline (reference sequence). CDR3 DNA sequence: TGCAGTGCACCTACCCGGACAGATATCCACTTT. This codes for CSAPTRTDIHF.